Only one count was recorded for the clone carrying this TCR beta chain. Antigen specificity is unknown. This entry comes from a study of T cells in Graves' hyperthyroidism and ophthalmopathy. Overall study context: Peripheral blood collection took place at initial diagnosis, before any treatment. Notes on the study in general: Most thyroid clonotypes with frequency above 0.001 were detected in blood.

Regions amplified from RNA transcripts were the TCR beta CDR3 regions. Initially, a first-round RT-PCR of the TCR CDR3 employed the HTBI primer set. TCRdb reanalysed the multiplex PCR reads using MiXCR and keeps one entry per CDR3 protein. The data show fewer than 400,000 distinct CDR3 sequences, about 14% seen once. The CDR3 consists of 19 residues. J was trimmed by 1 base and V by 3 bases; bases with no gene match: 10. In the ophthalmopathy cohort, Clinical Activity Score was at least 3, NOSPECS grade at least 4, and duration under 3 months. Diagnoses were established using clinical symptoms, serum thyroxine and TRAb, thyroid ultrasound and orbital computed tomography.

The rearrangement uses TRBV12-3 or TRBV12-4 and TRBJ2-6, with TRBD1 matching 9 bases. This TCR was recovered from a man aged 45-65 years with Graves' ophthalmopathy. Input material: blood. The chain's CDR3 is CASSFRDRVFWSGANVLTF. The CDR3 nucleotides are TGTGCCAGCAGTTTCCGGGACAGGGTGTTTTGGTCTGGGGCCAACGTCCTGACTTTC.